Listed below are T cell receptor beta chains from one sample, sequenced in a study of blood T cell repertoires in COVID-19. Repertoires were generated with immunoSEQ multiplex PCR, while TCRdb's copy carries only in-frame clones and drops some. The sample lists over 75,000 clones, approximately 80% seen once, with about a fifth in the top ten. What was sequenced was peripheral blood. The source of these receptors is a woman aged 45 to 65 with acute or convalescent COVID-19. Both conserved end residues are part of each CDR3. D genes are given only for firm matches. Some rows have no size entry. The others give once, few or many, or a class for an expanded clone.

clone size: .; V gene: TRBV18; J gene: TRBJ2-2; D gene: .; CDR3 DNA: TGTGCCAGCTCACCATCGGGGGGCCCCGGGGAGCTGTTTTTT; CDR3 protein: CASSPSGGPGELFF
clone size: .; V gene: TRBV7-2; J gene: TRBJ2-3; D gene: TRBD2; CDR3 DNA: TGTGCCAGCAGCTCTAGCGGTCACCGGGCAGATACGCAGTATTTT; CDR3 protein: CASSSSGHRADTQYF
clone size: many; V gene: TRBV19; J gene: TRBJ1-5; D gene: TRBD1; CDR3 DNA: TGTGCCAGTAGTATCGGGACAGAGAGGAGGAATCAGCCCCAGCATTTT; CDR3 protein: CASSIGTERRNQPQHF
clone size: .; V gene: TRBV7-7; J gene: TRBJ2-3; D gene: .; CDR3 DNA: TGTGCCAGCAGCCAGATGCGCACAGATACGCAGTATTTT; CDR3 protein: CASSQMRTDTQYF
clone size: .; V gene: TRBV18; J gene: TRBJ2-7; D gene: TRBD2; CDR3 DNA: TGTGCCAGCTCACGCGGGACTAGCGGGGGCTACGAGCAGTACTTC; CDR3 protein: CASSRGTSGGYEQYF
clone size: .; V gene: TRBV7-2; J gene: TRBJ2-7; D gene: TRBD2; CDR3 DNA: TGTGCCAGCAGCTTACGGGGGGACCAGTACTTC; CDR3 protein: CASSLRGDQYF
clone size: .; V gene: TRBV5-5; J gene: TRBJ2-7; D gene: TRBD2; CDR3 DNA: TGTGCCAGCAGATATAGCGGGAGGGTGGACGAGCAGTACTTC; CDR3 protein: CASRYSGRVDEQYF
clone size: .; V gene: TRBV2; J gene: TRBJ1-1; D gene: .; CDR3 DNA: TGTGCCAGAGGCGGACTCGGGGTGGAGAACACTGAAGCTTTCTTT; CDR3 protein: CARGGLGVENTEAFF
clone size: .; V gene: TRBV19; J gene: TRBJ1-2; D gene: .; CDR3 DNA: TGTGCCAGTAGTACCATAACAGGGTATGGCTACACCTTC; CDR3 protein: CASSTITGYGYTF
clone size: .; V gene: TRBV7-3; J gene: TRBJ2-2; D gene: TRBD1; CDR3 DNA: TGTGCCAGCAGCCTCAGACAGGGGTTCGGGGAGCTGTTTTTT; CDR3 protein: CASSLRQGFGELFF
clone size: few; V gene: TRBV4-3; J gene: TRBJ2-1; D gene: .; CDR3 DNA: TGCGCCAGCAGCCAAGCCCAGGTCAGCGGCGATGAGCAGTTCTTC; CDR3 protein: CASSQAQVSGDEQFF
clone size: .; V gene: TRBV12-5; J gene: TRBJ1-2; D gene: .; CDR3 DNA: TGTGCTAGTGGTTTATCGGGTTGGCAGCATGGCTACACCTTC; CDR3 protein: CASGLSGWQHGYTF
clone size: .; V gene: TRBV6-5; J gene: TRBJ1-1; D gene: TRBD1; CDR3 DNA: TGTGCCAGCAGGGGGACAGTGGGCACTGAAGCTTTCTTT; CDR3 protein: CASRGTVGTEAFF
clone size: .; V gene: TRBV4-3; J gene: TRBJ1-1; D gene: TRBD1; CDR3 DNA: TGCGCCAGCAGCCATCAACAGGGGTCTGAAGCTTTCTTT; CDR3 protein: CASSHQQGSEAFF
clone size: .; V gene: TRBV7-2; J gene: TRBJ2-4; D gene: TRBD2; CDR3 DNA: TGTGCCAGCGGTGAAGCGGGACCCCTGTCACCCCATTACTTC; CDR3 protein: CASGEAGPLSPHYF
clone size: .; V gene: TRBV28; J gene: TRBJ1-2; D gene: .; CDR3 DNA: TGTGCCAGCAGTTTATGGGTCAGGGGATCTGGCTACACCTTC; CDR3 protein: CASSLWVRGSGYTF
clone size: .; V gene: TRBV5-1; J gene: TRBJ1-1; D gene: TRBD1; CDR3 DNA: TGCGCCAGCAGCTTGGGGACAGGTGAAGCTTTCTTT; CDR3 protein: CASSLGTGEAFF
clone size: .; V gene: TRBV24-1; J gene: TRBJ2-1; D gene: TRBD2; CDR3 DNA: TGTGCCACCGAGTCGGGAGGGCCTTTTTTCTATGAGCAGTTCTTC; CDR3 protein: CATESGGPFFYEQFF
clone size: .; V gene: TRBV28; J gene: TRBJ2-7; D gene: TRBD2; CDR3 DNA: TGTGCCAGCAGCCCACTACGGACTAGCGATTCCTACGAGCAGTACTTC; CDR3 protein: CASSPLRTSDSYEQYF
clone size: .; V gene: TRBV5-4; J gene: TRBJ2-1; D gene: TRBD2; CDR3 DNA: TGTGCCAGCACTAACCCTGCTAGCGGGAGGCACAATGAGCAGTTCTTC; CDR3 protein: CASTNPASGRHNEQFF
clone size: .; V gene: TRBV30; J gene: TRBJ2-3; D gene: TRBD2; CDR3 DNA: TGTGCCTGGAGTGTTGGGCTAGCGGGCACAGATACGCAGTATTTT; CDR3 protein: CAWSVGLAGTDTQYF
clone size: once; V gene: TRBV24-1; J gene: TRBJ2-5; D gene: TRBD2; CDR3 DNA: TGTGCCACCAGTGGCACGAGGCGGGAGGGCGGGACCCAGTACTTC; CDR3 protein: CATSGTRREGGTQYF
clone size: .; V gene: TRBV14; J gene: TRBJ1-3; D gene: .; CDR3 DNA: TGTGCCAGCAGCCACCGGGGATTTGGAAACACCATATATTTT; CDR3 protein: CASSHRGFGNTIYF
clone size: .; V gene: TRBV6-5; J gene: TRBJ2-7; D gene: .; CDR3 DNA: TGTGCCAGCAGCTATACAGGAATGCACGAGCAGTACTTC; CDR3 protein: CASSYTGMHEQYF
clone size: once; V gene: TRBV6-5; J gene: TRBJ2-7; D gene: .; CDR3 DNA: TGTGCCAGCAGTTACTCGAACAGCTACGAGCAGTACTTC; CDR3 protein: CASSYSNSYEQYF
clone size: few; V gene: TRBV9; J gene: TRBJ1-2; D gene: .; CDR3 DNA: TGTGCCAGCAGCGTGGAAGGGGGCTATGGCTACACCTTC; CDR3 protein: CASSVEGGYGYTF
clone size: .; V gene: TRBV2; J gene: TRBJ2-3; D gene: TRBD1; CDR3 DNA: TGTGCCAGCAGTGGACAGGGGACGAGCACAGATACGCAGTATTTT; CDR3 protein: CASSGQGTSTDTQYF
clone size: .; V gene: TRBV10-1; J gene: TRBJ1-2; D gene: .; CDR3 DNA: TGCGCCAGCATCAGGGCCCCCCTCTATGGCTACACCTTC; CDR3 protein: CASIRAPLYGYTF
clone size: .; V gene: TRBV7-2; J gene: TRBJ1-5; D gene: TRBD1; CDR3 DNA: TGTGCCAGCAGCCCTAGGGACAGGGCGGCGCGCCAGCATTTT; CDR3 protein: CASSPRDRAARQHF
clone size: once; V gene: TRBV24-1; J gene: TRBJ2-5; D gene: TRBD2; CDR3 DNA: TGTGCCACCAGTGATTTCTGGAAGGAGCGGGGCCAAGAGACCCAGTACTTC; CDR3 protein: CATSDFWKERGQETQYF
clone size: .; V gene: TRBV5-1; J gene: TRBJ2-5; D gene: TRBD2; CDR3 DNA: TGCGCCAGCAGCTTTAGCGGGACGAATCAAGAGACCCAGTACTTC; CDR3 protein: CASSFSGTNQETQYF
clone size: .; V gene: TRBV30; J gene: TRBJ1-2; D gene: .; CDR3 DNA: TGTGCCTGGAGTGTAGGGGCCCAGCCCTCTGGGTATGGCTACACCTTC; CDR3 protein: CAWSVGAQPSGYGYTF